This T cell receptor (beta chain) is drawn from a study of CD8+CD57+ T cells in acquired aplastic anemia. Per the germline V gene, CDR1 is SGHTA and CDR2 is FQGNSA. The CDR3 extends over 13 amino acids. V was cut by 5 bases and J by 5 bases, with 12 bases left in between. Those patients picked for sequencing had displayed CD8+CD57+ cell expansion on flow cytometry. The use of genomic DNA as template underpinned the TCR beta VDJ and CDR3 profiling. TCRdb recomputed calls from the reads with MiXCR, one row per CDR3 protein. The repertoire holds approximately 95,000 distinct CDR3 sequences, with 55% to 75% as singletons. This clonotype showed up just a few times.

Material: sorted CD4+, CD8+, or CD8+CD57+ T cells (not recorded which) from PBMCs. The chain links TRBV7-2 to TRBJ2-5, with D possibly being TRBD1 or TRBD2 (6 bases each). The receptor was derived from a human donor with aplastic anemia. CDR3 sequence (DNA): TGTGCCAGCAGCAGGGGGGAAATGGAGACCCAGTACTTC. Protein sequence: CASSRGEMETQYF.